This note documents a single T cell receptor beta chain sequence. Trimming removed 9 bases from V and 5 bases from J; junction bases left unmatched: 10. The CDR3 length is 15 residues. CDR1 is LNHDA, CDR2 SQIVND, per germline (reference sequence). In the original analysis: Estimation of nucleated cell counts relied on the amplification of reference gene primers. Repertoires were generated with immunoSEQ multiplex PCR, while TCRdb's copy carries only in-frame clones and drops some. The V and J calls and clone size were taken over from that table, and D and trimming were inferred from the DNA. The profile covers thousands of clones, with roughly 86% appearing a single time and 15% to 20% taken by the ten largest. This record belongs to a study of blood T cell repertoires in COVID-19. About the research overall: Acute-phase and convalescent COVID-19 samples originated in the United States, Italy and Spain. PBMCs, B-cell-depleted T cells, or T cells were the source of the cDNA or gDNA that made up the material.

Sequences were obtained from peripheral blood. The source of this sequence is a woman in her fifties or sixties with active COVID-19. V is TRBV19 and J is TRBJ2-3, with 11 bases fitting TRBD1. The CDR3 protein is CARRLWDRGLDTQYF. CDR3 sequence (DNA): TGTGCCAGGCGCCTTTGGGACAGGGGGTTAGATACGCAGTATTTT.